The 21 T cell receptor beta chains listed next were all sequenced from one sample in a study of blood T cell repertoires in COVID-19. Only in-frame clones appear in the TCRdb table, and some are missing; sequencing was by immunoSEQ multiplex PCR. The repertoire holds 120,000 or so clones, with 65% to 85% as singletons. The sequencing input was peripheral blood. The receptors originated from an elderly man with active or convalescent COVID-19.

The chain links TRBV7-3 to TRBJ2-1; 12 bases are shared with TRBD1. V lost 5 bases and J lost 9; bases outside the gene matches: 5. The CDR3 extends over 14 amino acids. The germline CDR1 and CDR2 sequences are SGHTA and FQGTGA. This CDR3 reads CASSTGTGGGEQFF. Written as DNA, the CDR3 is TGTGCCAGCAGCACCGGGACAGGGGGCGGTGAGCAGTTCTTC.

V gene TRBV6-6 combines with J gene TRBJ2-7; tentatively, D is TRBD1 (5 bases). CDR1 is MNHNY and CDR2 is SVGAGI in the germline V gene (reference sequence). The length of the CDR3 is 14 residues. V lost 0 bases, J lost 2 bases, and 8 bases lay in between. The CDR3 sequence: CASSYSGQTYEQYF. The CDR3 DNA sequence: TGTGCCAGCAGTTACTCTGGACAAACCTACGAGCAGTACTTC.

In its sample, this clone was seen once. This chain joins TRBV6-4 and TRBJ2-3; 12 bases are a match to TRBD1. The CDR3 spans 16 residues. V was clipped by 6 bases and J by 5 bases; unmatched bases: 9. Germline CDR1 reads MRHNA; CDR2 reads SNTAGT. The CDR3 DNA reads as TGTGCCAGCAGGCCGGGACAGGGGGCAGGAGAAGATACGCAGTATTTT. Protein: CASRPGQGAGEDTQYF.

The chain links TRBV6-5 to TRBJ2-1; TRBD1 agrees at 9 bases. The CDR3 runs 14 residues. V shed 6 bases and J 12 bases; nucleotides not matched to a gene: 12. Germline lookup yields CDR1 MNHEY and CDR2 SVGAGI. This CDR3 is CASRKATGGGPQFF. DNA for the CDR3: TGTGCCAGCAGGAAGGCAACAGGGGGCGGGCCGCAGTTCTTC.

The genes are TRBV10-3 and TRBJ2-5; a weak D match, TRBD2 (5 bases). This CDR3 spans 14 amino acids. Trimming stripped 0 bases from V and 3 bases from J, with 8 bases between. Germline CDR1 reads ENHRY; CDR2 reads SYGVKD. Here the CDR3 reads CAISESRGKETQYF. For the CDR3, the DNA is TGTGCCATCAGTGAGTCCCGGGGTAAAGAGACCCAGTACTTC.

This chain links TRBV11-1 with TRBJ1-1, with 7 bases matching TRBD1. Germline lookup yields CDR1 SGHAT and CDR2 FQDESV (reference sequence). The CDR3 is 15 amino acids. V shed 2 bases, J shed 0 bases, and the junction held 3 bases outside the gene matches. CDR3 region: CASSLNGQVNTEAFF. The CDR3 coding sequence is TGTGCCAGCAGCTTAAACGGACAGGTGAACACTGAAGCTTTCTTT.

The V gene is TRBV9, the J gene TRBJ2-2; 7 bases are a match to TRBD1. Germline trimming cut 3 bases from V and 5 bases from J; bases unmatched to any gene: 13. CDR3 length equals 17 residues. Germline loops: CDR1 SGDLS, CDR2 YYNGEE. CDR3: CASSERGPTQFTGELFF. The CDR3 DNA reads TGTGCCAGCAGCGAGAGGGGGCCTACACAGTTTACCGGGGAGCTGTTTTTT.

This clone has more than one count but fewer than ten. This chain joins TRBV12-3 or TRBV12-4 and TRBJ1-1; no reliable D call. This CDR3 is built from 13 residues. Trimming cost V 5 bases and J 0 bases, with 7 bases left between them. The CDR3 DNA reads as TGTGCCAGCAGTATTAACATGAACACTGAAGCTTTCTTT. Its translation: CASSINMNTEAFF.

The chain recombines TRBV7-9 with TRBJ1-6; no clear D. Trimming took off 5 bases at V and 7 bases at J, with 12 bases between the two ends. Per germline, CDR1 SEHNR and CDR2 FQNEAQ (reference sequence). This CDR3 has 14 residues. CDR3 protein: CASSQSTTNSPLHF. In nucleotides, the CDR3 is TGTGCCAGCAGCCAATCAACAACCAATTCACCCCTCCACTTT.

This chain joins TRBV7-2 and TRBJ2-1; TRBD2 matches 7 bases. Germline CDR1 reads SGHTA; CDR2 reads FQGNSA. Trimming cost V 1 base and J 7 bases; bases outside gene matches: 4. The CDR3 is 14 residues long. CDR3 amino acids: CASSLGSGGNEQFF. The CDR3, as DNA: TGTGCCAGCAGCTTAGGTTCCGGGGGGAATGAGCAGTTCTTC.

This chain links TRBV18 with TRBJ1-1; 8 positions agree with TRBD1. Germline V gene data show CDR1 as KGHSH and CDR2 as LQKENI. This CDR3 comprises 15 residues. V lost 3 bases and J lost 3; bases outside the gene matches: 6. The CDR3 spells CASSPQTGAHTEAFF. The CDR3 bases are TGTGCCAGCTCACCCCAGACAGGGGCCCACACTGAAGCTTTCTTT.

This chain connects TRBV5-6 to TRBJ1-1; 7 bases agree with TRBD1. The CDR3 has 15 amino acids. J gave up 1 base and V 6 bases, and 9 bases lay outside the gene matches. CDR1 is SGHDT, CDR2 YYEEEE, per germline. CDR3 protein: CASIRTGERNTEAFF. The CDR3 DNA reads TGTGCCAGCATCAGGACAGGAGAGCGGAACACTGAAGCTTTCTTT.

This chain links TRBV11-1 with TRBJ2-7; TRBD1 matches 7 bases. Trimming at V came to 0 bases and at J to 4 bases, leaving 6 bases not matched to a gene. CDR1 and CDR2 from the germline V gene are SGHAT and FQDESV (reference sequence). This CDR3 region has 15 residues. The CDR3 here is CASSLATGVGYEQYF. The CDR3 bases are TGTGCCAGCAGCTTAGCAACAGGGGTTGGTTACGAGCAGTACTTC.

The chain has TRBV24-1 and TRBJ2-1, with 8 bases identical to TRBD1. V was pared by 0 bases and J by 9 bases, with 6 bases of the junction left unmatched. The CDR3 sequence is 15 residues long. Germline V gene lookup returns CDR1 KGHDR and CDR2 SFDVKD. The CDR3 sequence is CATSDLDRGIAEQFF. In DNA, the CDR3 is TGTGCCACCAGTGATTTGGACAGGGGAATTGCTGAGCAGTTCTTC.

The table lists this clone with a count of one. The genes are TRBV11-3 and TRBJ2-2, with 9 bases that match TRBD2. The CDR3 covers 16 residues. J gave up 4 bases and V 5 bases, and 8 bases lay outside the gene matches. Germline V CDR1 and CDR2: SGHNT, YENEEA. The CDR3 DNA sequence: TGTGCCAGCAGCCCTGCGGGGGGGACGGGCACCGGGGAGCTGTTTTTT. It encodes CASSPAGGTGTGELFF.

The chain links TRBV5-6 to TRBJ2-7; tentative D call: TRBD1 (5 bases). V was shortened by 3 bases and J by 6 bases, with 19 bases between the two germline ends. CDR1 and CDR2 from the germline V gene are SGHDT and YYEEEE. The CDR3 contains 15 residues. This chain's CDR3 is CASSWSGGRGGEQYF. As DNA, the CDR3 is TGTGCCAGCAGCTGGAGTGGTGGTAGGGGCGGCGAGCAGTACTTC.

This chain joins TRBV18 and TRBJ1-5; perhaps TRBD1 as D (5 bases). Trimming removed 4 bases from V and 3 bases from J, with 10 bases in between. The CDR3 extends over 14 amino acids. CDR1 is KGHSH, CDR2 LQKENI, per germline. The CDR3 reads CASSQDSTNQPQHF. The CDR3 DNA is TGTGCCAGCTCACAAGACAGTACCAATCAGCCCCAGCATTTT.

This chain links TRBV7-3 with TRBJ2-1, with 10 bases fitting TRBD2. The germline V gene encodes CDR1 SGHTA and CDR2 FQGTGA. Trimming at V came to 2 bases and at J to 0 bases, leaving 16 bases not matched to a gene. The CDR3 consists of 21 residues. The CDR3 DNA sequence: TGTGCCAGCAGCTTAGGTTGGGATTTAGCGGGGGGCCCCATCTCCTACAATGAGCAGTTCTTC. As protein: CASSLGWDLAGGPISYNEQFF.

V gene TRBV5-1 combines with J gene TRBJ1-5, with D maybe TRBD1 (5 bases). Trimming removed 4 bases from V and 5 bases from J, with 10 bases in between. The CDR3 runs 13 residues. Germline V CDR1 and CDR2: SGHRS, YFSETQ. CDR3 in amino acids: CASSPDSYQPQHF. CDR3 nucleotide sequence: TGCGCCAGCAGCCCCGACAGTTATCAGCCCCAGCATTTT.

The chain's CDR3 is CASSQDSLNYGYTF. The CDR3 DNA reads as TGCGCCAGCAGCCAAGATTCACTTAACTATGGCTACACCTTC. This sequence joins TRBV4-1 and TRBJ1-2; D gene uncertain. The CDR3 loop spans 14 amino acids. Germline values: CDR1 MGHRA, CDR2 YSYEKL. The V end lost 0 bases, the J end lost 1 base, and 6 bases lay between the germline ends.

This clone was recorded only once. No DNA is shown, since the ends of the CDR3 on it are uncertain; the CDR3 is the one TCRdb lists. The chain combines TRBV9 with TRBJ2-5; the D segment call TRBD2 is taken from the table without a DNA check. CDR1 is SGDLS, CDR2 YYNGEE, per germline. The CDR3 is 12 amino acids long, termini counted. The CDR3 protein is CASSVGFGTVYF.